Sequencing of this TCR beta chain was carried out in a study of shared clonotypes between healthy human individuals. Donors were healthy HIV-negative adults without recent acute infections or vaccinations. Replicate PCRs run on sorted subsets employed 150 to 250 ng DNA, about 27,000 T cell genomes. Clones were sequenced by immunoSEQ multiplex PCR, and TCRdb holds only the in-frame ones, with some missing. The data show 200,000 to 250,000 clones, approximately 65% seen once. This clone was observed a single time. V gave up 5 bases and J gave up 3 bases, with 10 bases separating them. The CDR3 contains 13 residues. Germline-derived CDR1 and CDR2 are SGHTA and FQGNSA.

The V gene is TRBV7-2, the J gene TRBJ1-2, with D unresolved. This receptor was taken from a man aged 25-45 years in good health. Sequenced input: memory CD4+ T cells sorted from blood. Subset defined: CD45RA-negative fraction. In DNA, the CDR3 is TGTGCCAGCAGCGCGCAAACGTACTATGGCTACACCTTC. It is translated as CASSAQTYYGYTF.